This T cell receptor beta chain was captured in a study of tumor-infiltrating lymphocytes in primary liver carcinoma. Study-wide context: The neoplasms were of stage T1-T3 N0M0, with dimensions of roughly 4.2 to 10 cm across.

Co-extracting RNA and DNA was done with about 17-31 mg of unsorted bulk tissue as input. Patients had chronic HBV infection and were treatment-naive. This clonotype was detected only a few times. Relative to the germline gene, one junction end is altered; a read error may explain this. From about 490 ng of total RNA, TCR beta-specific cDNA was reverse-transcribed using a constant-region primer. TCR beta libraries came from three nested multiplex PCR rounds using slightly modified ARM-PCR. Running 9 to 11 cycles apiece, the first two PCR rounds relied on TRBV1-TRBV30 forward primers together with a C-beta reverse primer. TCRdb re-derived calls from the multiplex PCR reads in MiXCR, one entry per CDR3 protein. The table has about 84,000 distinct CDR3 sequences, approximately 70% seen once; the top ten hold approximately 19%. Looked up from germline, CDR1 is SEHNR and CDR2 is FQNEAQ (reference sequence). CDR3 length: 16 residues.

This sequence originates from a man aged 35 to 55 with primary liver carcinoma and hepatitis B virus infection. The material sequenced was liver tumor tissue from sampling region 1. The subset was: tumor region T1, superior pole. This chain uses TRBV7-9 with TRBJ2-4; TRBD2 is a possible D gene (6 bases). The CDR3 is CTSSSPAEGSKNIQYF. The CDR3 DNA reads TGTACCAGCAGCTCACCAGCGGAGGGGTCCAAAAACATTCAGTACTTC. The full variable domain, in which reference TRBV7-9 and TRBJ2-4 provide the parts outside the CDR3, is DTGVSQNPRHKITKRGQNVTFRCDPISEHNRLYWYRQTLGQGPEFLTYFQNEAQLEKSRLLSDRFSAERPKGSFSTLEIQRTEQGDSAMYLCTSSSPAEGSKNIQYFGAGTRLSVL.